The 8 T cell receptor beta chains reported below all come from one sample, sequenced in a study of spatial heterogeneity in lung cancer. TCRdb used MiXCR to reprocess the 5' RACE reads, holding one entry per CDR3 protein. The top ten clones hold 12% of a sample with some 6,000 distinct CDR3 sequences, approximately 6.3% of them seen once. Study findings and constraints: Tumors with more nonsynonymous mutations had more expanded intratumoral alpha and beta TCRs.

Time point in this sample: sample taken at primary tumor resection. These receptors' targets are unknown. The source material was lung tumor tissue, sampled at surgery. Every receptor here comes from a male donor with early-stage non-small cell lung cancer.

Many counts were recorded for this clonotype. J is TRBJ2-3 and V is TRBV20-1; 8 bases line up with TRBD1. Per germline, CDR1 DFQATT and CDR2 SNEGSKA (reference sequence). This CDR3 has 11 residues. V dropped 3 bases and J dropped 11; count of bases not matched to a gene: 4. CDR3 bases: TGCAGTGCTAGGGACAGGGCGATGCAGTATTTT. Its protein is CSARDRAMQYF.

This clonotype showed up many times. The chain has TRBV20-1 and TRBJ2-1; 10 bases align to TRBD2. The CDR3 length is 16 residues. V trimming: 0 bases; J trimming: 7 bases; junction bases outside the gene matches: 9. Germline V CDR1 and CDR2: DFQATT, SNEGSKA (reference sequence). The CDR3 DNA follows: TGCAGTGCTAGAGATATCAGCGGGAGGGAGTATAATGAGCAGTTCTTC. It is translated as CSARDISGREYNEQFF.

About this clonotype: At one of its ends the junction is not consistent with the germline gene, which may arise from a read error. The chain has TRBV20-1 and TRBJ1-5; D is ambiguous. Germline V gene data show CDR1 as DFQATT and CDR2 as SNEGSKA (reference sequence). The CDR3 runs 15 residues. The CDR3 nucleotides are TGCGGTGCCCCGTCGGTGATCCTTAGCAATCAGCCCCAGCATTTT. Translation gives CGAPSVILSNQPQHF.

This clonotype was counted a few times. The chain has TRBV11-2 and TRBJ2-7; 7 positions agree with TRBD1. The ends lost 4 bases at V and 4 bases at J; junction bases unmatched: 7. The germline CDR1 and CDR2 sequences are SGHAT and FQNNGV. The CDR3 is 14 residues long. The CDR3 DNA is TGTGCCAGCAGCTCGTCCCGACAGGGATACGAGCAGTACTTC. It yields the protein CASSSSRQGYEQYF.

This clonotype was observed at least ten times. V is TRBV5-1 and J is TRBJ1-4; 10 bases fit TRBD1. The CDR3 contains 15 residues. Germline assignment: CDR1 SGHRS and CDR2 YFSETQ. J lost 5 bases, V lost 4 bases, and 5 bases had no gene match. CDR3 protein: CASSPGQGGNEKLFF. CDR3 in DNA: TGCGCCAGCAGCCCTGGACAGGGGGGGAATGAAAAACTGTTTTTT.

This clonotype has ten or more counts. The chain couples TRBV7-9 to TRBJ2-6; a possible D gene is TRBD1 (6 bases). The V end was cut by 2 bases, the J end by 0 bases, with 14 bases between. Germline-derived CDR1 and CDR2 are SEHNR and FQNEAQ (reference sequence). The CDR3 length is 18 residues. The CDR3 spells CASSLSRQANSGANVLTF. The CDR3 nucleotides read TGTGCCAGCAGCTTATCACGACAGGCCAACTCTGGGGCCAACGTCCTGACTTTC. The full variable domain, its missing parts supplied by reference TRBV7-9 and TRBJ2-6, is DTGVSQNPRHKITKRGQNVTFRCDPISEHNRLYWYRQTLGQGPEFLTYFQNEAQLEKSRLLSDRFSAERPKGSFSTLEIQRTEQGDSAMYLCASSLSRQANSGANVLTFGAGSRLTVL.

By share of the sample, this clonotype is medium-sized. J is TRBJ2-3 and V is TRBV19, with 9 bases aligning to TRBD1. In germline, CDR1 is LNHDA, CDR2 SQIVND (reference sequence). After removal of 7 bases from V and 4 bases from J, the junction contained 9 bases not matched to a gene. The length of the CDR3 is 15 residues. As DNA, the CDR3 is TGTGCCAGTAAAACTGGGGACAGGGTCGCAGATACGCAGTATTTT. This gives the protein CASKTGDRVADTQYF.

This clonotype is medium-sized by share. The chain combines TRBV6-5 with TRBJ2-1; 13 nucleotides match TRBD2. This CDR3 contains 20 residues. With 2 bases clipped from V and 8 bases from J, the junction kept 18 bases outside the gene matches. Germline loops: CDR1 MNHEY, CDR2 SVGAGI. The CDR3 DNA follows: TGTGCCAGCAGTTACGGACTTGGACTAGCGGGAGCCCCGGGTAAAGATGAGCAGTTCTTC. This encodes CASSYGLGLAGAPGKDEQFF.